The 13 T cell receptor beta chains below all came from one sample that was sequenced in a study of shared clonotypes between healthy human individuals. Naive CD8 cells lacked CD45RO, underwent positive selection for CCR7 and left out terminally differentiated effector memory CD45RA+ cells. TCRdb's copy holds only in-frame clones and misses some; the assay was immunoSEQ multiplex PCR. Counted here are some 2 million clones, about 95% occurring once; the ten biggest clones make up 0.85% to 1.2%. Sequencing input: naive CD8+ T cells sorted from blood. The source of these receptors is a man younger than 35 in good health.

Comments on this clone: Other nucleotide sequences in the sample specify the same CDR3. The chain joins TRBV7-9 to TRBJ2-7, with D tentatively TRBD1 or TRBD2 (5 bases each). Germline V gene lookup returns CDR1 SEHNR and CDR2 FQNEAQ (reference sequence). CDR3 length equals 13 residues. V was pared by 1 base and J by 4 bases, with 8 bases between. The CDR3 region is CASSLGGDYEQYF. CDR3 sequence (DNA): TGTGCCAGCAGCTTAGGAGGGGATTACGAGCAGTACTTC.

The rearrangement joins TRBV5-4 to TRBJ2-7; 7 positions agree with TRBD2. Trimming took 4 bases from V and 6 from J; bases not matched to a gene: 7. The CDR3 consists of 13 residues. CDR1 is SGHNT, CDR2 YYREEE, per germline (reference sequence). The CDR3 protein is CASSPGLPGEQYF. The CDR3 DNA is TGTGCCAGCAGCCCGGGACTACCTGGCGAGCAGTACTTC.

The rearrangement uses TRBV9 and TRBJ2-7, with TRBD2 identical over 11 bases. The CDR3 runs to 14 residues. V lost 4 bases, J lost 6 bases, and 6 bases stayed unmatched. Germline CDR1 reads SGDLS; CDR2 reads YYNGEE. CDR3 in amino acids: CASSLRLAGSEQYF. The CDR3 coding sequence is TGTGCCAGCAGCCTCAGACTAGCGGGATCCGAGCAGTACTTC.

CDR3 DNA sequence: TGTGCCAGCAGTTACTCGGGTAGTTCGGAGACCCAGTACTTC. The encoded protein is CASSYSGSSETQYF. J is TRBJ2-5 and V is TRBV6-5; D ambiguous. This CDR3 comprises 14 residues. Deletions cut 0 bases from V and 5 bases from J, with 10 bases between. Per the germline V gene, CDR1 is MNHEY and CDR2 is SVGAGI.

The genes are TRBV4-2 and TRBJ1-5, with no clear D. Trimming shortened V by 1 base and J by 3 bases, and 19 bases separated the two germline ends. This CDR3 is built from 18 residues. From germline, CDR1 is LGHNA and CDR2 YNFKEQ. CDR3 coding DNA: TGTGCCAGCAGCCAAGCCTTCCCAGATGACATTTACAATCAGCCCCAGCATTTT. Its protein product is CASSQAFPDDIYNQPQHF.

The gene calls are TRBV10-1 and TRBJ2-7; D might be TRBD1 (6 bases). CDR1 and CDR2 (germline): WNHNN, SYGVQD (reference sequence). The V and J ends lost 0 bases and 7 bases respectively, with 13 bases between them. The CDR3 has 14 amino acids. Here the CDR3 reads CASSESGAHEEQYF. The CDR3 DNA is TGCGCCAGCAGTGAGTCGGGGGCCCATGAGGAGCAGTACTTC.

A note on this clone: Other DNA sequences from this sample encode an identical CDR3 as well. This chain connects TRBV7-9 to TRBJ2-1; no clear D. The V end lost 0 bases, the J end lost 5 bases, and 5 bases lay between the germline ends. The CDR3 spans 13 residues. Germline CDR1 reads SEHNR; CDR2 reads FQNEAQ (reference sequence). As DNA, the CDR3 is TGTGCCAGCAGCTTAGCCCTTCACAATGAGCAGTTCTTC. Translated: CASSLALHNEQFF.

The CDR3: CASSSSGAYYGYTF. The CDR3 bases are TGTGCCAGCAGTAGTTCGGGGGCCTACTATGGCTACACCTTC. The chain joins TRBV25-1 to TRBJ1-2; D possibly corresponds to TRBD1 (6 bases). This CDR3 has 14 amino acids. Per germline, CDR1 MGHDK and CDR2 SYGVNS. Trimming pared 5 bases from V and 3 bases from J, leaving 13 bases between.

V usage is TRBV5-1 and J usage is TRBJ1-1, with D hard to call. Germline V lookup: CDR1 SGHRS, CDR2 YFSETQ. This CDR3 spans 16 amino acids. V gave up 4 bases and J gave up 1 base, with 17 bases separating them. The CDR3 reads CASSPDATPRNTEAFF. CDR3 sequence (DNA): TGCGCCAGCAGCCCCGACGCGACCCCAAGGAACACTGAAGCTTTCTTT.

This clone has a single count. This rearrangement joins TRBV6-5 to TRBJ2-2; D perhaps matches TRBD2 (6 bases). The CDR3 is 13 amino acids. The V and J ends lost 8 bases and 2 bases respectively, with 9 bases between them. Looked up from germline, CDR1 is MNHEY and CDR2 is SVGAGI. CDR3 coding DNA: TGTGCCAGCCTAGCGCATAACACCGGGGAGCTGTTTTTT. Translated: CASLAHNTGELFF.

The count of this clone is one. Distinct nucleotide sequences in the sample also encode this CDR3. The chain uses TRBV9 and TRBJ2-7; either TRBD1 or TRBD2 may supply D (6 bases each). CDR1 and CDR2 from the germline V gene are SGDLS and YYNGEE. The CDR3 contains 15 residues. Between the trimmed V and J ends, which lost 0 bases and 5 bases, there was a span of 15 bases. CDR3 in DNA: TGTGCCAGCAGCGTAGGTTCCGGGGGCAGGGACGAGCAGTACTTC. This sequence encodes CASSVGSGGRDEQYF.

Written as DNA, the CDR3 is TGTGCCAGCAGTGAAGTTCGCTGGGTGTCCTACGAGCAGTACTTC. Translation: CASSEVRWVSYEQYF. The chain couples TRBV6-1 to TRBJ2-7, with D unclear. The CDR3 has 15 amino acids. Germline V gene sequence: CDR1 MNHNS, CDR2 SASEGT. Trimming stripped 1 base from V and 1 base from J, with 11 bases between.

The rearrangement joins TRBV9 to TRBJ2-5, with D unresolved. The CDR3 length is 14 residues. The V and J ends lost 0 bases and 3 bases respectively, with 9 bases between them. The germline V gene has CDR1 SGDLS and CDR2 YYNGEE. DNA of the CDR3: TGTGCCAGCAGCGTAGGCTATGATAAAGAGACCCAGTACTTC. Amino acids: CASSVGYDKETQYF.